Following are 16 T cell receptor beta chains from one sample sequenced in a study of CD8 T cells in ankylosing spondylitis. In TCRdb, the 5' RACE reads were re-called with MiXCR into one record per CDR3 protein. The sample has fewer than 250,000 distinct CDR3 sequences, 30% to 35% seen once; the top ten hold around 4.4%. Sequenced material: blood, either unsorted or a sorted T cell fraction (not recorded which). The receptor set was obtained from a male donor with ankylosing spondylitis or in good health (not recorded which).

This clonotype was seen once. The chain combines TRBV28 with TRBJ1-1; 10 bases match TRBD1. The CDR3 extends over 15 amino acids. Trimming took 5 bases from V and 3 from J; bases not matched to a gene: 6. Germline loops: CDR1 MDHEN, CDR2 SYDVKM. CDR3 sequence (DNA): TGTGCCAGCAGTAGACAGGGGGCCTGGGACACTGAAGCTTTCTTT. Amino acid sequence: CASSRQGAWDTEAFF.

The V call is TRBV3-1, the J call TRBJ2-5; D remains ambiguous. The CDR3 runs to 14 residues. With 1 base removed from V and 2 bases from J, the gap between germline ends came to 8 bases. The germline V gene has CDR1 LGHDT and CDR2 YNNKEL (reference sequence). In DNA form, the CDR3 reads TGTGCCAGCAGCCAAGTGGTCATACAAGAGACCCAGTACTTC. Its translation: CASSQVVIQETQYF.

This clonotype was observed a few times. This sequence joins TRBV29-1 and TRBJ2-7, with a tentative D call TRBD1 (6 bases). Per the germline V gene, CDR1 is SQVTM and CDR2 is ANQGSEA. There are 13 residues in the CDR3. The V end lost 4 bases, the J end lost 7 bases, and 17 bases lay between the germline ends. Here the CDR3 reads CSVAQGQGREQYF. The CDR3 DNA is TGCAGCGTTGCCCAGGGGCAGGGCCGTGAGCAGTACTTC.

This clonotype appeared a few times. V is TRBV29-1 and J is TRBJ2-7; 8 nucleotides match TRBD1. Germline-derived CDR1 and CDR2 are SQVTM and ANQGSEA. This CDR3 contains 15 residues. After removal of 4 bases from V and 0 bases from J, the junction contained 8 bases not matched to a gene. The CDR3 DNA sequence: TGCAGCGTTGTCGAGGCCAGGGGGCTCTCCTACGAGCAGTACTTC. Translation: CSVVEARGLSYEQYF.

This clonotype was observed a single time. The chain joins TRBV3-1 to TRBJ2-3; D might be TRBD1 (5 bases). CDR1 is LGHDT and CDR2 is YNNKEL in the germline V gene (reference sequence). The CDR3 totals 16 residues. V shed 1 base and J shed 6 bases, with 17 bases lying between them. The CDR3 here is CASSQGGTGVGDTQYF. The CDR3 DNA follows: TGTGCCAGCAGCCAAGGGGGCACCGGAGTTGGGGATACGCAGTATTTT.

The chain recombines TRBV12-3 or TRBV12-4 with TRBJ2-3; possibly TRBD1 for D (5 bases). V was cut by 3 bases and J by 10 bases, with 23 bases left in between. CDR3 length equals 16 residues. The CDR3 is CASSFSLVGREFPQYF. CDR3 bases: TGTGCCAGCAGTTTCAGCCTGGTTGGCAGGGAATTTCCGCAGTATTTT.

The J gene is TRBJ2-7, the V gene TRBV10-2, with D perhaps matching TRBD1 (6 bases). V dropped 8 bases and J dropped 2 bases, with 13 bases sitting between them. CDR3 length: 13 residues. CDR1 and CDR2 from the germline V gene are WSHSY and SAAADI. Here the CDR3 reads CASGTRTAYEQYF. CDR3 bases: TGCGCCAGCGGAACCAGGACAGCCTACGAGCAGTACTTC.

The CDR3 nucleotides are TGTGCCAGCAGTTGGGCCGATACGCAGTATTTT. Protein product: CASSWADTQYF. J is TRBJ2-3 and V is TRBV6-5; D remains unclear. This CDR3 has 11 amino acids. The germline V gene encodes CDR1 MNHEY and CDR2 SVGAGI. Between the trimmed V and J ends, which lost 4 bases and 6 bases, there was a span of 5 bases.

The table lists this clonotype with a few counts. V gene TRBV6-5 combines with J gene TRBJ1-5; no firm D call. Germline lookup yields CDR1 MNHEY and CDR2 SVGAGI. CDR3 length equals 12 residues. Trimming stripped 8 bases from V and 6 bases from J, with 11 bases between. The CDR3 reads CASGFLRQPQHF. CDR3 coding DNA: TGTGCCAGCGGGTTCCTGCGTCAGCCCCAGCATTTT.

The V and J genes are TRBV5-1 and TRBJ1-6; maybe TRBD1 (5 bases). This CDR3 spans 13 amino acids. V lost 6 bases, J lost 7 bases, and 11 bases lay in between. CDR1 is SGHRS, CDR2 YFSETQ, per germline. The CDR3: CASTEPGNSPLHF. CDR3 in DNA: TGCGCCAGCACAGAACCAGGGAATTCACCCCTCCACTTT.

The chain links TRBV6-5 to TRBJ2-7, with D tentatively TRBD1 or TRBD2 (5 bases each). Germline V lookup: CDR1 MNHEY, CDR2 SVGAGI. Deletions cut 7 bases from V and 2 bases from J, with 18 bases between. CDR3 size: 15 residues. The DNA of the CDR3 is TGTGCCAGCACTTCAGAGGACCGGGACCCCTACGAGCAGTACTTC. This encodes CASTSEDRDPYEQYF.

This chain links TRBV2 with TRBJ2-1; D is unresolved. Trimming took 4 bases from V and 10 from J, leaving 8 bases between them. The CDR3 loop spans 11 amino acids. Looked up from germline, CDR1 is SNHLY and CDR2 is FYNNEI. Here the CDR3 DNA reads TGTGCCAGCAGTGGATACAGCGAGCAGTTCTTC. Translation: CASSGYSEQFF.

The CDR3 nucleotides are TGCGCCAGCAGCTTGGAGGGAAGCTCCTACAATGAGCAGTTCTTC. The encoded protein is CASSLEGSSYNEQFF. The J gene is TRBJ2-1, the V gene TRBV5-1; D is uncertain. The CDR3 length is 15 residues. Trimming removed 0 bases at V and 0 bases at J, with 7 bases between. In germline, CDR1 is SGHRS, CDR2 YFSETQ.

The gene calls are TRBV20-1 and TRBJ1-1; 8 bases line up with TRBD1. The CDR3 has 16 amino acids. Trimming cost V 0 bases and J 5 bases; bases outside gene matches: 11. In germline, CDR1 is DFQATT, CDR2 SNEGSKA (reference sequence). CDR3 region: CSARDVTDRVGTEAFF. The DNA of the CDR3 is TGCAGTGCTAGAGATGTAACGGACAGGGTGGGTACTGAAGCTTTCTTT.

This clonotype was seen a few times. The chain employs TRBV29-1 and TRBJ1-5, with a possible D match to TRBD1 (5 bases). V dropped 3 bases and J dropped 7 bases, with 13 bases sitting between them. The V gene's germline CDR1 is SQVTM and CDR2 ANQGSEA. The CDR3 loop spans 13 amino acids. The CDR3 bases are TGCAGCGTTGAGTGGGGGGTAGGGCAGCCCCAGCATTTT. Its translation: CSVEWGVGQPQHF. Complete variable domain (other parts from reference TRBV29-1 and TRBJ1-5): SAVISQKPSRDICQRGTSLTIQCQVDSQVTMMFWYRQQPGQSLTLIATANQGSEATYESGFVIDKFPISRPNLTFSTLTVSNMSPEDSSIYLCSVEWGVGQPQHFGDGTRLSIL.

This clonotype has only a few counts. V is TRBV29-1 and J is TRBJ1-2; D may be TRBD1 (6 bases). The germline V gene encodes CDR1 SQVTM and CDR2 ANQGSEA. The V end lost 2 bases, the J end lost 5 bases, and 18 bases lay between the germline ends. This CDR3 spans 15 amino acids. DNA for the CDR3: TGCAGCGTTGAACTGTCAGGGGCGACGAATTATGGCTACACCTTC. This sequence encodes CSVELSGATNYGYTF.